These 19 T cell receptor beta chains were sequenced from one sample in a study of Tregs in tolerant kidney transplant recipients. Clones were read by immunoSEQ multiplex PCR, and TCRdb kept only the in-frame ones, dropping some. Its clone listing holds more than 30,000 clones. This specimen was CD8+ T cells from blood, taken before the transplant. The receptors here all came from a human donor who received a combined kidney and bone marrow transplant.

Worth noting for this clone: The read terminates 3 residues ahead of where the CDR3 ends, so the germline J gene completes it. The chain employs TRBV7-2 and TRBJ2-7; perhaps TRBD1 as D (5 bases). The CDR3 covers 15 residues. V lost 1 base to trimming and J lost 2 bases, with 12 bases between them. From germline, CDR1 is SGHTA and CDR2 FQGNSA. Here the CDR3 reads CASSLVNTGTYEQYF. Incomplete CDR3 DNA: TGTGCCAGCAGCTTAGTCAATACAGGAACCTACGAG.

CDR3 DNA, as far as it was read: TGTGCCAGCAGCCTCTCCTCGGATGAG. It specifies CASSLSSDE. The entire CDR3 is CASSLSSDEQFF. The chain couples TRBV7-9 to TRBJ2-1, with D uncertain. The missing CDR3 end, 3 residues past where the read stops, is filled in from the germline J gene. Trimming pared 5 bases from V and 8 bases from J, leaving 10 bases between. From germline, CDR1 is SEHNR and CDR2 FQNEAQ (reference sequence). This CDR3 is built from 12 residues.

Note on this clone: Read data end 3 residues before the CDR3 end; the end is taken from the germline J gene. The rearrangement uses TRBV5-1 and TRBJ2-3; D perhaps matches TRBD1 (7 bases). The V end was cut by 4 bases, the J end by 3 bases, with 15 bases between. Germline CDR1 SGHRS, CDR2 YFSETQ. The CDR3 spans 15 residues. CDR3 residues: CASSLAGGRTDTQYF. Incomplete CDR3 DNA: TGCGCCAGCAGCCTGGCAGGGGGGAGGACAGATACG.

About this clone itself: The read gets to within 3 residues of the CDR3 end, and the germline J gene fills in the rest. The gene calls are TRBV30 and TRBJ1-6; 9 bases are a match to TRBD1. V shed 4 bases and J 9 bases; nucleotides not matched to a gene: 10. Germline V gives CDR1 GTSNPN, CDR2 SVGIG (reference sequence). There are 15 residues in the CDR3. CDR3 bases read: TGTGCCTGGAATATTGGGACAGGGCTTTTTTCACCC. Protein: CAWNIGTGLFSP. The CDR3, in full, reads CAWNIGTGLFSPLHF.

A note on this clone: The read terminates 3 residues before the CDR3 end, so the remaining end is supplied by the germline J gene. The J gene is TRBJ2-3, the V gene TRBV7-2; TRBD1 agrees at 8 bases. Germline V gene data show CDR1 as SGHTA and CDR2 as FQGNSA. V was clipped by 3 bases and J by 4 bases; unmatched bases: 6. The CDR3 covers 15 residues. The CDR3 protein is CASSFLDRGPDTQYF. The sequenced part of the CDR3 DNA is TGTGCCAGCAGCTTTTTAGACAGGGGCCCAGATACG.

As to this clone: Read coverage stops 3 residues before the CDR3 terminus; the germline J gene supplies the remainder. The V and J genes are TRBV30 and TRBJ2-7; D is uncertain. This CDR3 has 12 amino acids. V gave up 1 base and J gave up 1 base, with 5 bases separating them. Germline CDR1 reads GTSNPN; CDR2 reads SVGIG (reference sequence). CDR3 protein: CAWSEVSYEQYF. CDR3 DNA (partial): TGTGCCTGGAGTGAGGTATCCTACGAG.

Points on this clone: The read is 3 residues too short to cover the CDR3 end, so that end is filled in from the germline J gene. The chain uses TRBV19 and TRBJ2-2; D not resolved. CDR3 size: 14 residues. Germline-derived CDR1 and CDR2 are LNHDA and SQIVND (reference sequence). Between the trimmed V and J ends, which lost 5 bases and 0 bases, there was a span of 7 bases. This CDR3 is CASSLGANTGELFF. The sequenced CDR3 bases are TGTGCCAGTAGTCTGGGCGCGAACACCGGGGAG.

As to this clone: The observed sequence ends 3 residues before the CDR3 terminus, with the missing tail filled in from the germline J gene. The J gene is TRBJ1-1, the V gene TRBV19; D is possibly TRBD1 (5 bases). Germline V gene sequence: CDR1 LNHDA, CDR2 SQIVND (reference sequence). The CDR3 is 13 amino acids. The sequenced CDR3 bases are TGTGCCAGTAGTATAGATCTTCAGGGAGCA. This translates into CASSIDLQGA. In full, the CDR3 reads CASSIDLQGAAFF.

In regard to this clone: Read data end 3 residues before the CDR3 end; the end is taken from the germline J gene. This chain links TRBV19 with TRBJ2-1, with D perhaps TRBD2 (5 bases). The germline V gene has CDR1 LNHDA and CDR2 SQIVND (reference sequence). V lost 6 bases to trimming and J lost 0 bases, with 15 bases between them. This CDR3 spans 16 amino acids. The DNA read from the CDR3 is TGTGCCAGTAGGGTAGCGCCGACCAGCTCCTACAATGAG. It codes for CASRVAPTSSYNE. The CDR3 in full is CASRVAPTSSYNEQFF.

About this clone: The read terminates 3 residues before the CDR3 end, so the remaining end is supplied by the germline J gene. The chain carries TRBV7-9 and TRBJ2-1; no firm D call. This CDR3 has 14 amino acids. Trimming took off 1 base at V and 3 bases at J, with 7 bases between the two ends. Germline V gene lookup returns CDR1 SEHNR and CDR2 FQNEAQ (reference sequence). CDR3 DNA, as far as it was read: TGTGCCAGCAGCTTAGGGCAGATCTACAATGAG. Its translation is CASSLGQIYNE. The entire CDR3 sequence reads CASSLGQIYNEQFF.

On this clone: The sequenced fragment ends 3 residues before the CDR3 boundary, so the rest is inferred from the germline J gene. The rearrangement joins TRBV13 to TRBJ2-3, with 10 bases fitting TRBD1. Germline V gene sequence: CDR1 PRHDT, CDR2 FYEKMQ (reference sequence). With V trimmed by 1 base and J by 6 bases, 4 bases remained unmatched. The CDR3 sequence is 15 residues long. The DNA read from the CDR3 is TGTGCCAGCAGCTTAGAGGGACAGGGGATGGATACG. Protein: CASSLEGQGMDT. The full CDR3 reads CASSLEGQGMDTQYF.

Remarks on this clone: The read ends 3 residues early relative to the CDR3; the germline J gene fills the gap. The chain is built from TRBV29-1 and TRBJ2-3; TRBD2 matches at 11 bases. This CDR3 is 17 amino acids long. Per the germline V gene, CDR1 is SQVTM and CDR2 is ANQGSEA. V lost 7 bases, J lost 4 bases, and 16 bases stayed unmatched. CDR3 sequence reads: CSAPGIQLAGEADTQYF. CDR3 bases read: TGCAGCGCCCCTGGTATCCAACTAGCGGGAGAGGCAGATACG.

The covered CDR3 bases are TGTGCCAGCTCACCCGGAACTAGCAATGAG. This encodes CASSPGTSNE. The whole CDR3 sequence is CASSPGTSNEQFF. V is TRBV18 and J is TRBJ2-1; TRBD2 is a possible D gene (5 bases). With the read ending 3 residues before the CDR3 end, the germline J gene is used to fill in that end. Trimming shortened V by 3 bases and J by 6 bases, and 9 bases separated the two germline ends. The CDR3 extends over 13 amino acids. From germline, CDR1 is KGHSH and CDR2 LQKENI.

As concerns this clone: The read ends 3 residues shy of where the CDR3 ends; the end is completed using the germline J gene. The genes are TRBV7-9 and TRBJ2-7; D may be TRBD1 (6 bases). Per the germline V gene, CDR1 is SEHNR and CDR2 is FQNEAQ (reference sequence). This CDR3 is 15 amino acids long. V lost 2 bases and J 2 bases, leaving 13 bases between the germline ends. This chain's CDR3 is CASSLRSGTTYEQYF. The part of the CDR3 DNA that was read is TGTGCCAGCAGCTTAAGGTCCGGGACAACCTACGAG.

For this clone: The read is 3 residues too short to cover the CDR3 end, so that end is filled in from the germline J gene. The gene calls are TRBV6-2 or TRBV6-3 and TRBJ1-4; tentative D call: TRBD1 (6 bases). CDR3 length: 15 residues. V lost 5 bases to trimming and J lost 2 bases, with 12 bases between them. Germline lookup yields CDR1 MNHEY and CDR2 SVGEGT. The CDR3 protein is CASSEGGATNEKLFF. CDR3 DNA, as far as it was read: TGTGCCAGCAGTGAGGGGGGGGCGACTAATGAAAAA.

Turning to this clone: The read falls 3 residues short of the CDR3 end, and the missing part is taken from the germline J gene. The rearrangement links TRBV30 to TRBJ2-3, with D perhaps matching TRBD2 (6 bases). Trimming shortened V by 4 bases and J by 3 bases, and 14 bases separated the two germline ends. Germline V gene lookup returns CDR1 GTSNPN and CDR2 SVGIG (reference sequence). The CDR3 has 14 residues. CDR3 bases read: TGTGCCTGGACCCAGGCGGGAAGGACAGATACG. Protein sequence: CAWTQAGRTDT. The full CDR3 reads CAWTQAGRTDTQYF.

Turning to this clone: The read stops 3 residues short of the end of the CDR3; the missing end is completed from the germline J gene. This sequence joins TRBV7-9 and TRBJ1-6; TRBD1 matches at 8 bases. CDR3 length: 14 residues. The trim removed 5 bases at V and 8 bases at J, leaving 5 bases unmatched. CDR1 and CDR2 (germline): SEHNR, FQNEAQ (reference sequence). CDR3 region: CASSPGQGDSPLHF. CDR3 DNA, as far as it was read: TGTGCCAGCAGCCCAGGACAGGGCGATTCACCC.

A note on this clone: Coverage ceases 3 residues before the CDR3 finishes, and the germline J gene fills in the end. The J gene is TRBJ2-7, the V gene TRBV20-1; D might be TRBD2 (6 bases). The CDR3 length is 15 residues. Trimming cost V 4 bases and J 0 bases, with 16 bases left between them. Per germline, CDR1 DFQATT and CDR2 SNEGSKA (reference sequence). The CDR3 here is CSATRRDSYSYEQYF. The CDR3 bases that were read are TGCAGTGCTACCCGCCGGGACTCCTACTCCTACGAG.

In the case of this clone: The read falls 3 residues short of the CDR3 end, and the missing part is taken from the germline J gene. The chain carries TRBV2 and TRBJ2-1, with 11 nucleotides matching TRBD2. The CDR3 contains 19 residues. With 11 bases clipped from V and 1 base from J, the junction kept 19 bases outside the gene matches. In germline, CDR1 is SNHLY, CDR2 FYNNEI. The chain's CDR3 is CALEAQLAGDGLSYNEQFF. The CDR3 DNA, read in part, is TGTGCCCTCGAGGCGCAACTAGCGGGAGACGGTTTATCCTACAATGAG.